Listed here is a single T cell receptor beta chain. Its cognate antigen is unknown. The record originates from a study of post-analysis software for immune sequencing data. Across the study: The disease courses spanned relapsing-remitting, secondary progressive and progressive-relapsing forms of multiple sclerosis. Study results and limitations: TRBV5-6, TRBV5-1 and TRBV20-1 belonged to a set of roughly 5 TRBV segments that were more frequent in patients than controls. A significant reduction in normalized Chao1 diversity was observed in multiple sclerosis patients versus controls. Strong co-clustering by F measure was evident for samples that had been prepared in the same batch.

The CDR3 covers 15 residues. Germline lookup yields CDR1 LGHNA and CDR2 YNFKEQ. V shed 5 bases and J 4 bases; nucleotides not matched to a gene: 7. Each TCR beta cDNA library carried unique molecular identifiers. T cells numbering roughly 1 to 10 million yielded 450,000 to 500,000 cDNA molecules. TCRdb re-called the PCR reads with MiXCR, one entry per CDR3 protein. This sample yields 800,000 to 950,000 distinct CDR3 sequences, of which around 53% are seen a single time; 4.6% belongs to the top ten. The TCR originated in a girl aged 10 to 17 with multiple sclerosis. This chain links TRBV4-2 with TRBJ1-4, with 7 bases matching TRBD1. The sample was blood. This CDR3 is CASSFRDSGNEKLFF. The CDR3 bases are TGTGCCAGCAGCTTCCGGGACAGCGGTAATGAAAAACTGTTTTTT.